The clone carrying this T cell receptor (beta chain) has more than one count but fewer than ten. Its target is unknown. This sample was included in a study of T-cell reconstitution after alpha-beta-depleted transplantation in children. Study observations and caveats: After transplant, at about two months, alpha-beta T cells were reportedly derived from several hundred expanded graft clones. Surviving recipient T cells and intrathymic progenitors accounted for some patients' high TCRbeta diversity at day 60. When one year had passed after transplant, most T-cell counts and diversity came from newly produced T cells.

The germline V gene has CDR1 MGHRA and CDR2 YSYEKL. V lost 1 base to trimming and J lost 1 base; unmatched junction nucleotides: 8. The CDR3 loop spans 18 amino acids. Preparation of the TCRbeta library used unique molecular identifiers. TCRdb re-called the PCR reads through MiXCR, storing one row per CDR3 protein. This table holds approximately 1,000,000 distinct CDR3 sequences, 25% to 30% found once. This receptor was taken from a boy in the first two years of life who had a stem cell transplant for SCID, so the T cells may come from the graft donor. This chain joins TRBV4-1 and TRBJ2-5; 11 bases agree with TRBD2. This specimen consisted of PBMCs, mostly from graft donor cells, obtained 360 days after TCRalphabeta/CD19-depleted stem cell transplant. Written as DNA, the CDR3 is TGCGCCAGCAGCCAAGGATCTCTAGCGGGGGGCTTCCAAGAGACCCAGTACTTC. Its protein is CASSQGSLAGGFQETQYF.